This is a list of T cell receptor beta chains from one sample in a study of shared T cell receptors in the human thymus. TCRdb's table, derived via immunoSEQ multiplex PCR, lists solely in-frame clones and lacks some. The sample has some 660,000 clones; over 75% are singletons. Separately, the same data were catalogued under a study of human thymus T cells.

Sequencing was carried out using thymocytes. These receptors all come from a boy younger than two with a congenital heart defect. Each CDR3 is given with its conserved first and last residue. The D gene is left open where the match is weak. Some rows have no size entry. The others give once, few or many, or a class for an expanded clone.

size	V	length	D	J	DNA	CDR3
-	TRBV28	16	TRBD1	TRBJ2-5	TGTGCCAGCAGTCCCCCCGGGACAGGGCCCCAAGAGACCCAGTACTTC	CASSPPGTGPQETQYF
-	TRBV5-6	14	-	TRBJ1-2	TGTGCCAGCAGCCCCGGGAGGGGAAACTATGGCTACACCTTC	CASSPGRGNYGYTF
-	TRBV9	13	-	TRBJ2-1	TGTGCCAGCAGCGTCCGGGTTCACAATGAGCAGTTCTTC	CASSVRVHNEQFF
few	TRBV28	17	TRBD2	TRBJ2-7	TGTGCCAGCAGCCCGCGGCCTAGCGGGAAGGTTTCCTACGAGCAGTACTTC	CASSPRPSGKVSYEQYF
once	TRBV13	15	TRBD1	TRBJ2-7	TGTGCCAGCAGCTTAGGGACAGGGGGCCACTACGAGCAGTACTTC	CASSLGTGGHYEQYF
-	TRBV27	23	TRBD1	TRBJ2-4	TGTGCCAGCAGTTTTCTGGGCCTTAGTCTCATTTTTCTAAACCGGGACAGGGGGATTATAGGGTACTTC	CASSFLGLSLIFLNRDRGIIGYF
-	TRBV4-2	16	-	TRBJ1-2	TGTGTCAGCAGCCAAGATAGCAGATTAGCTAACTATGGCTACACCTTC	CVSSQDSRLANYGYTF
once	TRBV18	16	TRBD2	TRBJ2-7	TGTGCCAGCTCAGCCCCTAGCGGGGGGGCTGGGTACGAGCAGTACTTC	CASSAPSGGAGYEQYF
-	TRBV14	14	-	TRBJ1-2	TGTGCCAGCAGCCACAGGGTCTCTAACTATGGCTACACCTTC	CASSHRVSNYGYTF
-	TRBV15	15	-	TRBJ1-6	TGTGCCACCAGCATATTCGGTCTTCATAATTCACCCCTCCACTTT	CATSIFGLHNSPLHF
-	TRBV10-1	13	-	TRBJ2-7	TGCGCCAGCAGTGAACGGGGGAAGGACGAGCAGTACTTC	CASSERGKDEQYF
-	TRBV28	20	TRBD1	TRBJ2-6	TGTGCCAGCATTTGGGGCCACCGGGACAGGGGGCGATCTGGGGCCAACGTCCTGACTTTC	CASIWGHRDRGRSGANVLTF
-	TRBV28	14	-	TRBJ1-4	TGTGCCAGCAGTCCCCTCGGGTATAATGAAAAACTGTTTTTT	CASSPLGYNEKLFF
-	TRBV11-2	15	-	TRBJ1-3	TGTGCCAGCAGCTTACCTTGGCAGTCTGGAAACACCATATATTTT	CASSLPWQSGNTIYF
-	TRBV11-1	15	-	TRBJ2-1	TGTGCCAGCGAGCAAGTGGGGAGCTCCTACAATGAGCAGTTCTTC	CASEQVGSSYNEQFF
-	TRBV25-1	15	-	TRBJ1-4	TGTGCCAGCAGTGCCAGGCGACAGACTAATGAAAAACTGTTTTTT	CASSARRQTNEKLFF
-	TRBV5-8	15	TRBD1	TRBJ1-1	TGTGCCAGCAGCGTTACAGGGGGCCGGGGCACTGAAGCTTTCTTT	CASSVTGGRGTEAFF
-	TRBV29-1	14	TRBD2	TRBJ2-2	TGCAGCGGCGGGGGAGGGGCAGGCACCGGGGAGCTGTTTTTT	CSGGGGAGTGELFF
-	TRBV4-3	15	TRBD2	TRBJ2-1	TGCGCCAGCAGCCGCGGACTAGCGGGAGAGAATAAGCAGTTCTTC	CASSRGLAGENKQFF
-	TRBV5-1	14	-	TRBJ1-4	TGCGCCAGCAGCTCCGACAGACCTAATGAAAAACTGTTTTTT	CASSSDRPNEKLFF
-	TRBV5-1	15	TRBD2	TRBJ2-5	TGCGCCAGCAGCTTGAGCGGGGGAGGAGAGGAGACCCAGTACTTC	CASSLSGGGEETQYF
-	TRBV28	14	TRBD2	TRBJ2-7	TGTGCCAGCAGCTGCGGGACTAAGGATGACGAGCAGTACTTC	CASSCGTKDDEQYF
-	TRBV10-3	14	TRBD1	TRBJ2-5	TGTGCCATCAGTGTACAGGGGAGTCAAGAGACCCAGTACTTC	CAISVQGSQETQYF
-	TRBV6-5	13	TRBD1	TRBJ2-1	TGTGCCAGCAGTTACTCAGGGGGCTATGAGCAGTTCTTC	CASSYSGGYEQFF
-	TRBV12-5	8	-	TRBJ2-3	TGTGCTACGAATACCAGGCATTTT	CATNTRHF
-	TRBV7-2	15	TRBD1	TRBJ2-1	TGTGCCAGCAGCTTAATGCCAGGGGGCTACAATGAGCAGTTCTTC	CASSLMPGGYNEQFF
-	TRBV4-3	16	-	TRBJ2-2	TGCGCCAGCAGCCAAGAAAAGAGCAAGAACACCGGGGAGCTGTTTTTT	CASSQEKSKNTGELFF
-	TRBV19	17	-	TRBJ2-1	TGTGCCAGTAGTATTAGGGGGAGTCCCCCCTCCTACAATGAGCAGTTCTTC	CASSIRGSPPSYNEQFF
-	TRBV7-9	17	-	TRBJ2-1	TGTGCCAGCAGTTTCTCATTAACTAGAAGCTCCTACAATGAGCAGTTCTTC	CASSFSLTRSSYNEQFF
-	TRBV19	16	TRBD2	TRBJ2-3	TGTGCCAGTACTCATCAAGCGGGGTCATTCACAGATACGCAGTATTTT	CASTHQAGSFTDTQYF
few	TRBV4-1	12	TRBD1	TRBJ1-2	TGCGCCAGCAGCCCCAACAGGGGCGGCTACACCTTC	CASSPNRGGYTF
-	TRBV12-5	17	-	TRBJ2-1	TGTGCTAGTGGTTTCCCTCGTCCAGGGTTCACCTACAATGAGCAGTTCTTC	CASGFPRPGFTYNEQFF
-	TRBV28	15	TRBD2	TRBJ2-7	TGTGCCAGTACCCTAGCGGGAGGGCCCCGCTACGAGCAGTACTTC	CASTLAGGPRYEQYF
few	TRBV6-6	15	-	TRBJ1-3	TGTGCCAGCACCCCGGGACACCTCTCTGGAAACACCATATATTTT	CASTPGHLSGNTIYF
-	TRBV14	20	-	TRBJ1-1	TGTGCCAGCAGCCAAGTTTTCATGTTCCGTTATTTGCAGGAAAACACTGAAGCTTTCTTT	CASSQVFMFRYLQENTEAFF
-	TRBV4-2	18	TRBD1	TRBJ1-5	TGTGCCAGCAGTGCTAACGGGACAGGGACGTTTGGCAATCAGCCCCAGCATTTT	CASSANGTGTFGNQPQHF
-	TRBV6-4	15	TRBD2	TRBJ2-3	TGTGCCAGCAGTGAATCTAGCGGGGGGGTCGATACGCAGTATTTT	CASSESSGGVDTQYF
-	TRBV4-3	15	-	TRBJ2-6	TGCGCCAGCAGCCAAGATCTAGCTGGGGCCAACGTCCTGACTTTC	CASSQDLAGANVLTF
-	TRBV4-1	16	TRBD2	TRBJ2-2	TGCGCCAGCAGCCAAGTAGCGGGGGAAAACACCGGGGAGCTGTTTTTT	CASSQVAGENTGELFF
-	TRBV21-1	11	-	TRBJ2-7	TGTGCCAGCAGGAGGACGGGGGAGCAGTACTTC	CASRRTGEQYF
-	TRBV27	18	TRBD1	TRBJ2-2	TGTGCCAGCAGTCTGAGACAGGGCCTACTAGGAGTTGAGGGGGAGCTGTTTTTT	CASSLRQGLLGVEGELFF
-	TRBV5-1	15	-	TRBJ2-4	TGCGCCAGCAGCACCACGGGACACGGAAACACTATTCAGTACTTC	CASSTTGHGNTIQYF
-	TRBV2	13	-	TRBJ2-1	TGTGCCAGCGGGACTGCCTGGGCCGATGAGCAGTTCTTC	CASGTAWADEQFF
-	TRBV4-2	18	-	TRBJ1-5	TGTGCCAGCAGCCAAGACCCGGGGTGGTCATATAGCAATCAGCCCCAGCATTTT	CASSQDPGWSYSNQPQHF
-	TRBV7-2	18	TRBD2	TRBJ2-1	TGTGCCAGCACCCCCTGCACTAGCGGGGACTCATCCTACAATGAGCAGTTCTTC	CASTPCTSGDSSYNEQFF
-	TRBV7-6	15	-	TRBJ2-2	TGTGCCAGCAGCCAACGACATTGGCGTCCCGGGGAGCTGTTTTTT	CASSQRHWRPGELFF
-	TRBV27	15	-	TRBJ2-1	TGTGCCAGCAGTTTAATGCCGGGACACTACAATGAGCAGTTCTTC	CASSLMPGHYNEQFF
few	TRBV5-1	15	-	TRBJ2-7	TGCGCCAGCAGCTTTTCCCCGGACAGCTCCTACGAGCAGTACTTC	CASSFSPDSSYEQYF
-	TRBV15	14	TRBD2	TRBJ2-7	TGTGCCACCAGCAGAGGCGGGGGGGCCTACGAGCAGTACTTC	CATSRGGGAYEQYF